Below, 10 T cell receptor beta chains from the same sample are listed, as sequenced in a study of CD8+CD57+ T cells in acquired aplastic anemia. TCR beta VDJ combinations and CDR3 sequences were profiled from genomic DNA. TCRdb analysed the reads with MiXCR anew, one entry per CDR3 protein. The sample yields approximately 98,000 distinct CDR3 sequences, 65% to 70% seen once. Those patients picked for sequencing had displayed CD8+CD57+ cell expansion on flow cytometry. Sequencing input: sorted CD4+, CD8+, or CD8+CD57+ T cells (not recorded which) from PBMCs. The source of these receptors is a human donor with aplastic anemia.

CDR3 loop: CASSRRQANSPLHF. The CDR3 DNA reads as TGTGCCAGCAGCCGCAGACAGGCCAATTCACCCCTCCACTTT. This chain links TRBV5-8 with TRBJ1-6; perhaps TRBD1 as D (6 bases). This CDR3 has 14 residues. Deletions cut 4 bases from V and 7 bases from J, with 12 bases between. Germline V CDR1 and CDR2: SGHTS, YDEGEE.

This clonotype occurred many times. The rearrangement joins TRBV7-9 to TRBJ2-7; the D is unclear. Between the trimmed V and J ends, which lost 5 bases and 4 bases, there was a span of 15 bases. CDR3 length: 14 amino acids. CDR1 and CDR2 from the germline V gene are SEHNR and FQNEAQ (reference sequence). DNA for the CDR3: TGTGCCAGCAGCCCTCCCGGACGCTTATACGAGCAGTACTTC. The encoded protein is CASSPPGRLYEQYF.

This clonotype is a singleton in its sample. J is TRBJ1-5 and V is TRBV2; D is possibly TRBD1 (5 bases). Germline V gene sequence: CDR1 SNHLY, CDR2 FYNNEI. The germline V and J ends were trimmed by 3 bases and 7 bases, with 10 bases remaining between them. The CDR3 spans 13 residues. This chain's CDR3 is CASSEGRGQPQHF. The CDR3 nucleotides are TGTGCCAGCAGTGAGGGGCGGGGGCAGCCCCAGCATTTT. The variable domain in full, completed from reference TRBV2 and TRBJ1-5, reads EPEVTQTPSHQVTQMGQEVILRCVPISNHLYFYWYRQILGQKVEFLVSFYNNEISEKSEIFDDQFSVERPDGSNFTLKIRSTKLEDSAMYFCASSEGRGQPQHFGDGTRLSIL.

The V call is TRBV15, the J call TRBJ1-6; unclear D gene. CDR3 length: 14 residues. CDR1 and CDR2 (germline): LNHNV, YYDKDF (reference sequence). V shed 2 bases and J shed 6 bases, with 8 bases lying between them. The CDR3 is CATSRPTFNSPLHF. CDR3 nucleotides: TGTGCCACCAGCAGACCGACCTTTAATTCACCCCTCCACTTT.

This chain connects TRBV15 to TRBJ2-2; 8 bases agree with TRBD1. This CDR3 is built from 14 residues. Germline CDR1 and CDR2: LNHNV and YYDKDF (reference sequence). Trimming cost V 8 bases and J 6 bases; bases outside gene matches: 8. The CDR3 sequence: CATLRGQESGELFF. In DNA form, the CDR3 reads TGTGCCACCCTCAGGGGGCAGGAGTCCGGGGAGCTGTTTTTT.

Only one count was recorded for this clonotype. The J gene is TRBJ1-2, the V gene TRBV15; 7 bases fit TRBD1. Germline CDR1 is LNHNV and CDR2 is YYDKDF (reference sequence). The V segment lost 3 bases and the J segment 10 bases; nucleotides outside the gene matches: 14. This CDR3 is built from 15 residues. DNA for the CDR3: TGTGCCACCAGCAGGCCGAAGGACAGGCGAGTAGACTACACCTTC. Protein product: CATSRPKDRRVDYTF.

This clonotype was picked up a small number of times. This chain uses TRBV2 with TRBJ2-1, with TRBD2 as a possible D gene (5 bases). The CDR3 is 12 amino acids. Per the germline V gene, CDR1 is SNHLY and CDR2 is FYNNEI. CDR3 bases: TGTACGGTACGGGGAGCTTACAATGAGCAGTTCTTC. This gives the protein CTVRGAYNEQFF.

A word on this clonotype: Because the CDR3 is missing its conserved closing phenylalanine or tryptophan, this is likely a read error. The DNA is left out, because the CDR3 cannot be placed on it with certainty; the CDR3 is given as TCRdb lists it. The chain carries TRBV6-6 and TRBJ2-3; TRBD2 was called by the table and not checked on the DNA. The CDR3 numbers 9 amino acids, ends counted. Per germline, CDR1 MNHNY and CDR2 SVGAGI (reference sequence). The CDR3 reads CASSYVRAG.

This chain connects TRBV2 to TRBJ2-7; 12 positions match TRBD1. Germline CDR1 and CDR2: SNHLY and FYNNEI. V was pared by 6 bases and J by 7 bases, with 7 bases of the junction left unmatched. The CDR3 runs 14 residues. The chain's CDR3 is CASRLGQGALEQYF. Here the CDR3 DNA reads TGTGCCAGCAGATTGGGACAGGGGGCGTTAGAGCAGTACTTC.

This clonotype was picked up one time. The chain couples TRBV20-1 to TRBJ1-2; no firm D call. Trimming removed 7 bases from V and 0 bases from J, with 9 bases in between. The germline V gene has CDR1 DFQATT and CDR2 SNEGSKA (reference sequence). This CDR3 comprises 12 residues. The DNA for the CDR3 is TGCAGTGGTTCATCTGCTAACTATGGCTACACCTTC. This gives the protein CSGSSANYGYTF.